This is a list of T cell receptor beta chains from one sample in a study of long-term antiretroviral therapy in people with HIV. TCRdb's copy holds only in-frame clones and misses some; the assay was immunoSEQ multiplex PCR. This repertoire shows around 33,000 clones, approximately 83% found once; its top ten account for roughly 7.3%. The sample in question was unsorted PBMCs, obtained 0.4 years before starting antiretroviral therapy. Receptors originate from a man younger than 35 with HIV. CDR3s include the opening cysteine and the closing phenylalanine or tryptophan.

v_gene	j_gene	CDR3aa
TRBV5-4	TRBJ2-3	CASSPTPGTSTDTQYF
TRBV4-1	TRBJ2-5	CASSQDRIEPQETQYF
TRBV19	TRBJ2-7	CASSMSARYLYEQYF
TRBV27	TRBJ2-7	CASSLSTGVSGNYEQYF
TRBV7-2	TRBJ2-7	CASSPGGGDFYEQYF
TRBV19	TRBJ1-1	CASSSQTRNTEAFF
TRBV7-9	TRBJ1-1	CASSLPSAEAFF
TRBV2	TRBJ2-7	CASIVGYEQYF
TRBV7-2	TRBJ1-1	CASGPGNRNTEAFF
TRBV18	TRBJ2-1	CASGTTAGVAYNEQFF
TRBV7-2	TRBJ2-3	CASSLAGGSTDTQYF
TRBV9	TRBJ2-1	CASSPSGGRVYNEQFF
TRBV7-9	TRBJ2-7	CASSPERLRAGGASYEQYF
TRBV5-1	TRBJ1-3	CASSLSGGPSGNTIYF
TRBV18	TRBJ1-2	CASSPRQGEGYGYTF
TRBV2	TRBJ1-5	CASSKAGARNQPQHF
TRBV4-3	TRBJ2-2	CASSPGAGELFF
TRBV6-1	TRBJ1-1	CASRQTLGAFF
TRBV28	TRBJ1-1	CASSLRQVINTEAFF
TRBV19	TRBJ2-1	CASKGGGPYNEQFF
TRBV27	TRBJ2-5	CASSLGVGQTQYF
TRBV20-1	TRBJ1-2	CSARFREGYTF
TRBV27	TRBJ2-7	CASSTGRTGVVEQYF
TRBV6-1	TRBJ1-2	CASSETLERYGYTF
TRBV18	TRBJ2-1	CASSPQTSKNEQFF
TRBV6-5	TRBJ1-2	CASGPLGTESLGDTF
TRBV6-6	TRBJ1-1	CASRPYLTEAFF
TRBV30	TRBJ1-6	CAWSADREAAPLHF
TRBV7-9	TRBJ1-2	CASSLGGGNYGYTF
TRBV9	TRBJ2-1	CASSVANNEQFF
TRBV5-8	TRBJ1-2	CASSSQPGTVGGYTF
TRBV7-2	TRBJ2-1	CASSHLGGGVEQFF
TRBV19	TRBJ2-7	CASSTTKLGQGGYEQYF
TRBV19	TRBJ1-5	CASSIEVYSNQPQHF
TRBV6-1	TRBJ1-2	CASRIPGRRHGYTF
TRBV2	TRBJ2-3	CASSEGAFTDTQYF
TRBV5-6	TRBJ2-3	CASSSGLGTDTQYF
TRBV7-2	TRBJ2-5	CASSLGGGPQETQYF
TRBV4-2	TRBJ2-7	CASSQEQAEQYF
TRBV29-1	TRBJ2-5	CSVAGLAGALGETQYF
TRBV20-1	TRBJ1-1	CSASYRIAAFF
TRBV27	TRBJ2-3	CASSPGSSGGRTDTQYF
TRBV2	TRBJ1-1	CASSVVDAFF
TRBV5-8	TRBJ2-3	CASSLPKVIDTQYF
TRBV15	TRBJ2-1	CATSRDRTSGSNEQFF
TRBV7-7	TRBJ2-3	CASSFGGGPTDTQYF
TRBV27	TRBJ2-7	CASSWGQGYEQYF
TRBV7-2	TRBJ2-7	CASSPVAVPYYEQYF
TRBV5-6	TRBJ1-3	CASSFPLADGGNTIYF
TRBV18	TRBJ2-1	CASSSRWGAGAQFF
TRBV21-1	TRBJ1-1	CASPGALSEAFF
TRBV7-6	TRBJ1-4	CASTRSAGHNEKLFF
TRBV4-1	TRBJ2-7	CASSQVGRGPAYEQYF